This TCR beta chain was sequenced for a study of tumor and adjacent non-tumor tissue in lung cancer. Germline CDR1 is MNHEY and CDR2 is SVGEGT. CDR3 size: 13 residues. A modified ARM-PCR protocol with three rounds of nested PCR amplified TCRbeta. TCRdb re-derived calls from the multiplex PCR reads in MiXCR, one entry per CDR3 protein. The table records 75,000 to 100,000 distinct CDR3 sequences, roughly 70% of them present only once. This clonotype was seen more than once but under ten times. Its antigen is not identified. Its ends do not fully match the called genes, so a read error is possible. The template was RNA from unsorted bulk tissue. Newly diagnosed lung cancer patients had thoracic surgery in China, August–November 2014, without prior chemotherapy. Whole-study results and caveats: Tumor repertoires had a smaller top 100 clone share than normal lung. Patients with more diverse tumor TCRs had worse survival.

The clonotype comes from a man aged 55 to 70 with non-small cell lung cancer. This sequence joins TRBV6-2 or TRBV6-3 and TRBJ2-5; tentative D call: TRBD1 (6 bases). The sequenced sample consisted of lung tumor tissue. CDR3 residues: CASGYGVQGTQYF. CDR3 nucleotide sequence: TGTGCCAGCGGTTATGGGGTACAGGGGACCCAGTACTTC.